One and the same sample provided the 26 T cell receptor beta chains below, sequenced in a study of vaccination and CD4 T cells after COVID-19. These receptors are not linked to any known antigen. Treatment given: approximately nine-day PBMC culture with coronavirus spike peptide pools or control peptides (ViraFEST assay). Cultured CD4+ T-cell DNA underwent Oncomine TCR Beta short-read sequencing. Using its own MiXCR run on the PCR reads, TCRdb lists one record per CDR3 protein. The table shows about 27,000 distinct CDR3 sequences, with 55% to 80% occurring only once. Specimen: CD4+ T cells from blood, cultured in vitro, collected after SARS-CoV-2 vaccination. The source of these receptors is a human donor who received a COVID-19 vaccine.

V usage is TRBV20-1 and J usage is TRBJ1-5, with TRBD1 matching 10 bases. V lost 4 bases, J lost 2 bases, and 14 bases stayed unmatched. Germline V gives CDR1 DFQATT, CDR2 SNEGSKA (reference sequence). The CDR3 is made up of 18 amino acids. The CDR3 coding sequence is TGCAGTGCTATCAGGGCGGGACAGGGGATCTTGGGCAATCAGCCCCAGCATTTT. Translated: CSAIRAGQGILGNQPQHF.

The sample holds a few counts of this clonotype. CDR3 sequence reads: CSARDGRGSGYTF. The CDR3 region has the DNA TGCAGTGCTAGAGATGGCAGGGGATCCGGCTACACCTTC. This sequence joins TRBV20-1 and TRBJ1-2, with a weak D call TRBD1 (6 bases). The CDR3 runs to 13 residues. The germline V and J ends were trimmed by 0 bases and 8 bases, with 13 bases remaining between them. Germline V gives CDR1 DFQATT, CDR2 SNEGSKA (reference sequence).

V and J are TRBV7-2 and TRBJ2-3, with 8 bases identical to TRBD2. The CDR3 length is 17 residues. CDR1 is SGHTA and CDR2 is FQGNSA in the germline V gene. The J segment lost 0 bases and the V segment lost 1 base, leaving 6 bases of the junction unmatched. The CDR3 nucleotides read TGTGCCAGCAGCTTAGGGTGGCGGGGGGCGAGCACAGATACGCAGTATTTT. Translating gives CASSLGWRGASTDTQYF. The full variable domain, its missing parts supplied by reference TRBV7-2 and TRBJ2-3, is GAGVSQSPSNKVTEKGKDVELRCDPISGHTALYWYRQSLGQGLEFLIYFQGNSAPDKSGLPSDRFSAERTGGSVSTLTIQRTQQEDSAVYLCASSLGWRGASTDTQYFGPGTRLTVL.

The chain carries TRBV28 and TRBJ1-5, with a weak D call TRBD1 (6 bases). Germline V gene sequence: CDR1 MDHEN, CDR2 SYDVKM. The CDR3 loop spans 16 amino acids. The V gene lost 2 bases and the J gene lost 7 bases, with 18 bases spanning the gap. CDR3 sequence (DNA): TGTGCCAGCAGTTTAAGGACAGCTCTTTTGAGACAGCCCCAGCATTTT. Its protein is CASSLRTALLRQPQHF.

This rearrangement joins TRBV12-3 or TRBV12-4 to TRBJ1-2, with D perhaps TRBD1 (6 bases). There are 17 residues in the CDR3. V shed 5 bases and J shed 6 bases, with 25 bases lying between them. The CDR3 nucleotides are TGTGCCAGCAGTAAGCTCCCGGGAGGGGGAGACGATCATGGCTACACCTTC. Its protein is CASSKLPGGGDDHGYTF.

This chain connects TRBV19 to TRBJ2-1, with 8 bases matching TRBD2. The trim removed 4 bases at V and 9 bases at J, leaving 11 bases unmatched. The CDR3 totals 15 residues. The germline gives CDR1 LNHDA, CDR2 SQIVND (reference sequence). CDR3 DNA sequence: TGTGCCAGTAGTAGGGGACTAGGCGAGGCGGGTGAGCAGTTCTTC. Protein: CASSRGLGEAGEQFF.

There are a few counts of this clonotype. The gene calls are TRBV30 and TRBJ1-2; D is ambiguous. Germline CDR1 reads GTSNPN; CDR2 reads SVGIG (reference sequence). The ends were cut back, 3 bases at V and 8 bases at J, with 16 bases in the middle. This CDR3 is 13 amino acids long. The DNA of the CDR3 is TGTGCCTGGAGGGTCTTAGTAGCGGGAGGCTACACCTTC. This gives the protein CAWRVLVAGGYTF.

This chain links TRBV20-1 with TRBJ1-6; no firm D call. The V end was cut by 0 bases, the J end by 0 bases, with 12 bases between. The CDR3 totals 17 residues. CDR1 and CDR2 (germline): DFQATT, SNEGSKA (reference sequence). The CDR3 sequence: CSARDPRSSSYNSPLHF. The CDR3 DNA reads as TGCAGTGCTAGAGATCCCCGTTCGAGCTCCTATAATTCACCCCTCCACTTT.

The chain recombines TRBV18 with TRBJ2-3, with 7 bases lining up with TRBD1. The CDR3 covers 16 residues. J gave up 1 base and V 2 bases, and 6 bases lay outside the gene matches. In germline, CDR1 is KGHSH, CDR2 LQKENI. DNA of the CDR3: TGTGCCAGCTCACCAAGAGGGACAGAGGGCACAGATACGCAGTATTTT. Its protein product is CASSPRGTEGTDTQYF.

V usage is TRBV2 and J usage is TRBJ2-1, with 12 bases lining up with TRBD1. CDR1 and CDR2 from the germline V gene are SNHLY and FYNNEI. The CDR3 spans 16 residues. V dropped 4 bases and J dropped 6; count of bases not matched to a gene: 7. CDR3 DNA: TGTGCCAGCAGTGTAGACCGGGACAGGGGGCCCAATGAGCAGTTCTTC. Protein: CASSVDRDRGPNEQFF.

In DNA form, the CDR3 reads TGTGCCAGCAGCTTAGATTCCGCTAGCGGGGCCTACGAGCAGTACTTC. It translates to CASSLDSASGAYEQYF. The genes are TRBV7-3 and TRBJ2-7; 9 bases match TRBD2. Germline V gives CDR1 SGHTA, CDR2 FQGTGA. The ends lost 2 bases at V and 2 bases at J; junction bases unmatched: 7. This CDR3 spans 16 amino acids.

The V gene is TRBV6-5, the J gene TRBJ1-1; TRBD1 agrees at 10 bases. The germline gives CDR1 MNHEY, CDR2 SVGAGI. The junction had 7 bases not matched to a gene; V was cut back by 2 bases and J by 1 base. This CDR3 is built from 17 residues. DNA for the CDR3: TGTGCCAGCAGTTACGGTGGACAGGGGGGCGAGAACACTGAAGCTTTCTTT. Amino acids: CASSYGGQGGENTEAFF.

The rearrangement links TRBV19 to TRBJ1-5, with D possibly being TRBD1 (6 bases). Trimming left V 3 bases short and J 2 bases short, with 17 bases between. CDR3 length: 17 residues. Germline CDR1 is LNHDA and CDR2 is SQIVND (reference sequence). The CDR3 DNA is TGTGCCAGTAGTATGGGGACACCGAAAGTTGGCAATCAGCCCCAGCATTTT. Residues: CASSMGTPKVGNQPQHF.

This clonotype was seen more than once but under ten times. The chain has TRBV30 and TRBJ1-1, with D possibly TRBD1 on 6 matching bases. Germline loops: CDR1 GTSNPN, CDR2 SVGIG (reference sequence). The CDR3 loop spans 17 amino acids. Trimming removed 0 bases from V and 0 bases from J, with 17 bases in between. CDR3 DNA: TGTGCCTGGAGTGTACGTCCAGGGGTAGGGTTGAACACTGAAGCTTTCTTT. It specifies CAWSVRPGVGLNTEAFF.

V usage is TRBV20-1 and J usage is TRBJ1-3, with D uncertain. V was cut by 4 bases and J by 3 bases, with 7 bases left in between. The CDR3 length is 12 residues. Germline CDR1 DFQATT, CDR2 SNEGSKA (reference sequence). CDR3 nucleotide sequence: TGCAGTGCTACAGTAGGTGGAAACACCATATATTTT. Translation gives CSATVGGNTIYF.

Only a few counts were recorded for this clonotype. The chain uses TRBV6-1 and TRBJ1-2, with D tentatively TRBD1 (6 bases). This CDR3 contains 14 residues. The germline CDR1 and CDR2 sequences are MNHNS and SASEGT. Trimming cost V 5 bases and J 4 bases, with 14 bases left between them. The CDR3 DNA reads as TGTGCCAGCAGTATCGGGGGCAGGAGCTATGGCTACACCTTC. Translating gives CASSIGGRSYGYTF.

V and J are TRBV10-1 and TRBJ1-5, with TRBD1 matching over 7 bases. J lost 3 bases, V lost 11 bases, and 10 bases had no gene match. Germline V gene sequence: CDR1 WNHNN, CDR2 SYGVQD (reference sequence). The CDR3 is made up of 14 amino acids. The CDR3 sequence: CAGQGQKINQPQHF. As DNA, the CDR3 is TGCGCCGGCCAGGGACAGAAAATCAATCAGCCCCAGCATTTT.

On this clonotype itself: A single base separates this from a much larger clone, so it may be a read error. The gene calls are TRBV4-2 and TRBJ1-1; D not resolved. Trimming removed 0 bases from V and 4 bases from J, with 12 bases in between. CDR3 length: 15 residues. CDR1 and CDR2 (germline): LGHNA, YNFKEQ. The CDR3 protein is CASSQDLLSGTEAFF. The CDR3 nucleotides are TGTGCCAGCAGCCAAGATTTGTTAAGTGGCACTGAAGCTTTCTTT.

CDR3 amino acids: CASTQDREETQYF. DNA of the CDR3: TGTGCCAGTACCCAAGACAGGGAAGAGACCCAGTACTTC. The chain uses TRBV19 and TRBJ2-5, with 7 bases aligning to TRBD1. The V gene end was trimmed by 7 bases and the J gene end by 3 bases; junction bases not matched to a gene: 5. The CDR3 extends over 13 amino acids. Germline lookup yields CDR1 LNHDA and CDR2 SQIVND (reference sequence).

This clonotype was picked up a small number of times. The V call is TRBV11-3, the J call TRBJ2-3, with 10 bases fitting TRBD1. V dropped 4 bases and J dropped 3; count of bases not matched to a gene: 7. The CDR3 has 16 amino acids. Per the germline V gene, CDR1 is SGHNT and CDR2 is YENEEA. The CDR3 DNA is TGTGCCAGCAGCTACCGACAGGGGGCGAGTACAGATACGCAGTATTTT. This gives the protein CASSYRQGASTDTQYF.

The chain links TRBV27 to TRBJ1-6; D is uncertain. The CDR3 sequence is 15 residues long. Per the germline V gene, CDR1 is MNHEY and CDR2 is SMNVEV (reference sequence). V lost 2 bases to trimming and J lost 6 bases, with 11 bases between them. Written as DNA, the CDR3 is TGTGCCAGCAGTTTACGCCGGGTCTTTAATTCACCCCTCCACTTT. This gives the protein CASSLRRVFNSPLHF.

The chain recombines TRBV10-2 with TRBJ1-1; D is possibly TRBD1 (5 bases). The CDR3 spans 14 residues. V was cut by 0 bases and J by 3 bases, with 8 bases left in between. Per the germline V gene, CDR1 is WSHSY and CDR2 is SAAADI. In DNA, the CDR3 is TGCGCCAGCAGTGAGTCGCAGGGCGACACTGAAGCTTTCTTT. Translation gives CASSESQGDTEAFF.

The rearrangement uses TRBV7-9 and TRBJ1-6, with 7 bases fitting TRBD1. From germline, CDR1 is SEHNR and CDR2 FQNEAQ (reference sequence). The CDR3 has 15 residues. V trimming: 3 bases; J trimming: 7 bases; junction bases outside the gene matches: 6. For the CDR3, the DNA is TGTGCCAGCAGCTTCGCAGACAGGGTAAATTCACCCCTCCACTTT. Translated, it gives CASSFADRVNSPLHF.

This chain uses TRBV18 with TRBJ2-6, with D hard to call. Germline V CDR1 and CDR2: KGHSH, LQKENI. V was trimmed by 3 bases and J by 4 bases, leaving 13 bases between them. CDR3 length: 16 amino acids. CDR3 nucleotides: TGTGCCAGCTCACCTACGATGGGTAGGGGGGCCAACGTCCTGACTTTC. Encoded protein: CASSPTMGRGANVLTF.

This clonotype was seen a few times. The chain has TRBV10-3 and TRBJ1-1; D is undetermined. V was shortened by 4 bases and J by 2 bases, with 11 bases between the two germline ends. Germline V lookup: CDR1 ENHRY, CDR2 SYGVKD. The CDR3 has 14 residues. CDR3 DNA sequence: TGTGCCATCAGTGTCGAGGGAACTAACACTGAAGCTTTCTTT. It is translated as CAISVEGTNTEAFF.

This chain uses TRBV2 with TRBJ2-1, with D maybe TRBD2 (6 bases). The CDR3 length is 13 residues. Germline V gene sequence: CDR1 SNHLY, CDR2 FYNNEI. Between the trimmed V and J ends, which lost 8 bases and 5 bases, there was a span of 13 bases. Written as DNA, the CDR3 is TGTGCCAGCGGAGGGGCGGGTCACAATGAGCAGTTCTTC. Amino acid sequence: CASGGAGHNEQFF.